A selection of T cell receptor beta chains follows, all from one sample in a study of regulatory T cells in long-lasting Graves disease. Using its own MiXCR run on the multiplex PCR reads, TCRdb lists one record per CDR3 protein. Of 390,000 or so distinct CDR3 sequences detected, 23% appear once; the ten largest clones hold around 30%. The sample here was peripheral blood mononuclear cells (PBMCs), taken when the disease was refractory, from a patient treated with antithyroid drugs. These receptors came from a woman between 40 and 50 years old with Graves disease. The conserved cysteine and the conserved F or W are not part of the CDR3 here. A D gene is named only where the DNA matches it firmly.

J | V | D | CDR3
TRBJ2-1 | TRBV28 | TRBD2 | ASSFLAGGSYNEQF
TRBJ1-4 | TRBV4-2 | - | ASSQAWGRRGLF
TRBJ1-5 | TRBV6-5 | - | ASSYDSRNQPQH
TRBJ2-7 | TRBV28 | TRBD2 | ASSLDPQTSGSYEQY
TRBJ2-1 | TRBV12-3/TRBV12-4 | - | ASSLFQVNEQF
TRBJ2-7 | TRBV27 | - | ASSKRPGAGEQY
TRBJ2-7 | TRBV28 | - | ASSQVRYEQY
TRBJ2-7 | TRBV7-9 | - | ASSLVGLHEQY
TRBJ2-6 | TRBV6-1 | - | ASSPQGTGANVLT
TRBJ1-1 | TRBV11-3 | - | ASSPPFVRINTEAF
TRBJ2-5 | TRBV3-1 | TRBD1 | ASSQGRQGGISETQY
TRBJ1-4 | TRBV9 | - | ASSPRSDRLDNEKLF
TRBJ2-1 | TRBV28 | - | ASSLYQLAPKNNEQF
TRBJ2-2 | TRBV2 | - | ASSGARANTGELF
TRBJ1-2 | TRBV14 | - | ASSQVRGYGYT
TRBJ1-4 | TRBV6-1 | - | ASVLKGATNEKLF
TRBJ2-7 | TRBV5-5 | - | ASSVQWWQTYEQY
TRBJ1-6 | TRBV2 | - | ASSQRSNSPLH
TRBJ1-5 | TRBV15 | - | ATSREQRVQPQH
TRBJ2-5 | TRBV6-2/TRBV6-3 | - | ASSYSYPGETQY
TRBJ2-5 | TRBV28 | TRBD2 | ASSQAASGRSYETQY
TRBJ1-1 | TRBV2 | - | ASLDPGESNTEAF
TRBJ2-7 | TRBV3-1 | TRBD2 | ASARRLAGDEQY
TRBJ2-5 | TRBV12-3/TRBV12-4 | TRBD1 | ASSFLGQGKETQY